This TCR beta chain was sequenced during a study of blood T cell repertoires in COVID-19. Study in general: The analysed material was cDNA or gDNA that came from T cells, B-cell-depleted T cells, or PBMCs.

The CDR3 loop spans 13 amino acids. V was cut by 8 bases and J by 2 bases, with 10 bases left in between. Cohort assignment relied on participant-reported clinical history. All recovered Cohort 3 donors got two negative PCRs, got clearance, or saw symptom resolution. The method was immunoSEQ multiplex PCR; TCRdb's version includes in-frame clones alone and lacks a portion of them. Among roughly 320,000 clones, approximately 84% were seen once, and the ten largest hold approximately 4.1%. Sequencing was performed on PBMCs or T cells enriched from blood (not recorded which). The V gene is TRBV12-3 or TRBV12-4, the J gene TRBJ1-5, with D uncertain. The sequence derives from a man aged 25 to 45 who had recovered from COVID-19. Written as DNA, the CDR3 is TGTGCCAGCGACCGGGTAGGCAATCAGCCCCAGCATTTT. Its protein is CASDRVGNQPQHF.